This TCR delta chain was recovered during a study of gammadelta T cells in human blood. General observations from the study: Microbial exposure appeared to drive polyclonal γδ T cell expansion after birth.

Germline V gene data show CDR1 as TVYSNPD and CDR2 as GDNSRS (reference sequence). The CDR3 runs to 18 residues. TCRdb reprocessed the RT-PCR reads using CATT. The sample holds 350 to 400 delta-chain clones; roughly a tenth are singletons and the top ten take about 26%. There are a few counts of this clone. What it binds is not known. Given a far larger clone just one base away, this is likely a sequencing read error. Other DNA sequences within the sample encode an identical CDR3. What was sequenced was non-Vgamma9Vdelta2 gamma-delta T cells from infant blood. The sequence was collected from a human donor. J is TRDJ1 and V is TRDV3, with D possibly TRDD3 on 8 matching bases. The DNA for the CDR3 is TGTGCCTTTCTTCCTAAGGTACTGGGGGGGCGAGACACCGATAAACTCATATTT. Translation: CAFLPKVLGGRDTDKLIF.